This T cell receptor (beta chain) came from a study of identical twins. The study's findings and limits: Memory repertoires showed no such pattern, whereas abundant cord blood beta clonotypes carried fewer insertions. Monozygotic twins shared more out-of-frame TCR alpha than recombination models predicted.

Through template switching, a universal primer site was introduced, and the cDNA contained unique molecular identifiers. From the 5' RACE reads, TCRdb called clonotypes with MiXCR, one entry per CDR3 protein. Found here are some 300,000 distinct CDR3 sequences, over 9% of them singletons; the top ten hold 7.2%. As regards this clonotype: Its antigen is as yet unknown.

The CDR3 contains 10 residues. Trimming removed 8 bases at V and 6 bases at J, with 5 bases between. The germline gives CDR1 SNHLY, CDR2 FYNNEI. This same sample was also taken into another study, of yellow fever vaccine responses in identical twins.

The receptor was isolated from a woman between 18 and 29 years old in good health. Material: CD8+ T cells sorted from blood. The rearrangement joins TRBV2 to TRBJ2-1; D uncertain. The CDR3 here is CASLSNEQFF. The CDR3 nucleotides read TGTGCCAGCCTATCCAATGAGCAGTTCTTC.